A selection of T cell receptor beta chains follows, all from one sample in a study of cytomegalovirus exposure and HLA in healthy donors. Only in-frame clones appear in the TCRdb table, and some are missing; sequencing was by immunoSEQ multiplex PCR. The table includes 210,000 or so clones, over 60% detected once. Material: PBMCs. These receptors were obtained from a woman aged 25 to 39 in good health and CMV-seropositive. Each CDR3 is given with its conserved first and last residue. A D gene is named only where the DNA matches it firmly. Some rows have no size entry. The others give once, few or many, or a class for an expanded clone.

v_call	d_call	clone_size	j_call	cdr3_aa	cdr3_nt
TRBV4-3	TRBD1	-	TRBJ1-3	CASSPRGTGVRNTIYF	TGCGCCAGCAGCCCCAGAGGGACAGGGGTTAGAAACACCATATATTTT
TRBV4-3	-	-	TRBJ1-2	CASSQWDTDGYTF	TGCGCCAGCAGCCAATGGGACACAGATGGCTACACCTTC
TRBV18	TRBD1	-	TRBJ1-5	CASSPRNDRGNQPQHF	TGTGCCAGCTCACCCCGTAACGACAGGGGAAATCAGCCCCAGCATTTT
TRBV15	-	-	TRBJ2-7	CATSRDHSLPYEQYF	TGTGCCACCAGCAGAGATCACTCCTTACCCTACGAGCAGTACTTC
TRBV18	TRBD2	few	TRBJ2-2	CASSPLAGAPNTGELFF	TGTGCCAGCTCGCCTCTAGCGGGAGCCCCCAACACCGGGGAGCTGTTTTTT
TRBV18	TRBD1	-	TRBJ1-2	CASSPPGTDYGYTF	TGTGCCAGCTCACCACCGGGGACAGACTATGGCTACACCTTC
TRBV6-6	-	-	TRBJ2-7	CASSYSNLGGIYEQYF	TGTGCCAGCAGTTACTCGAACCTGGGAGGTATCTACGAGCAGTACTTC
TRBV27	-	-	TRBJ1-5	CASSLGHSNQPQHF	TGTGCCAGCAGTTTAGGGCATAGCAATCAGCCCCAGCATTTT
TRBV11-3	-	-	TRBJ2-5	CASSLRMRETQYF	TGTGCCAGCAGCTTACGGATGAGGGAGACCCAGTACTTC
TRBV28	TRBD1	-	TRBJ1-1	CASSLRRQGATEAFF	TGTGCCAGCAGTTTGCGCCGACAGGGGGCCACTGAAGCTTTCTTT
TRBV7-9	-	-	TRBJ2-3	CASSSVGAITDTQYF	TGTGCCAGCAGCTCGGTGGGGGCTATCACAGATACGCAGTATTTT
TRBV6-1	-	-	TRBJ2-7	CASSDRGRHYEQYF	TGTGCCAGCAGTGACAGGGGACGGCACTACGAGCAGTACTTC
TRBV29-1	TRBD2	-	TRBJ2-7	CSVEPSGTSGGYEQYF	TGCAGCGTTGAACCATCGGGGACTAGCGGGGGATACGAGCAGTACTTC
TRBV19	-	-	TRBJ2-7	CASSVGPWLYEQYF	TGTGCCAGTAGTGTTGGTCCTTGGCTCTACGAGCAGTACTTC
TRBV7-6	-	-	TRBJ1-3	CASSLAAGESTIYF	TGTGCCAGCAGCTTAGCGGCAGGGGAGTCCACCATATATTTT
TRBV4-3	-	-	TRBJ1-1	CASSLTALAEAFF	TGCGCCAGCAGCCTTACAGCCCTTGCTGAAGCTTTCTTT
TRBV5-6	-	-	TRBJ1-2	CASSLRGGYGYTF	TGTGCCAGCAGCTTGAGGGGCGGTTATGGCTACACCTTC
TRBV2	TRBD1	few	TRBJ1-1	CASSLDRANTEAFF	TGTGCCAGCAGCTTGGACAGGGCGAACACTGAAGCTTTCTTT
TRBV20-1	-	-	TRBJ1-1	CSAEEIRAFF	TGCAGTGCAGAGGAAATAAGAGCTTTCTTT
TRBV7-3	-	-	TRBJ2-3	CASSLSAYGAGVTF	TGTGCCAGCAGCTTAAGTGCTTACGGAGCTGGTGTGACTTTT
TRBV27	-	-	TRBJ1-2	CASREAGSLNYGYTF	TGTGCCAGTAGGGAGGCAGGGTCCTTAAACTATGGCTACACCTTC
TRBV30	TRBD1	few	TRBJ1-2	CARAGQVGYGYTF	TGTGCCCGGGCGGGACAGGTGGGGTATGGCTACACCTTC
TRBV6-5	TRBD2	-	TRBJ2-7	CASSWTSGPAYEQYF	TGTGCCAGCAGTTGGACTAGCGGGCCAGCCTACGAGCAGTACTTC
TRBV9	TRBD2	few	TRBJ2-7	CASSLGLAISYEQYF	TGTGCCAGCAGCCTCGGACTAGCGATCTCCTACGAGCAGTACTTC
TRBV28	-	-	TRBJ1-2	CASSFQGRGYTF	TGTGCCAGCAGTTTTCAGGGTCGGGGCTACACCTTC
TRBV6-5	TRBD1	-	TRBJ2-7	CASSYSRTGGSYEQYF	TGTGCCAGCAGTTACTCAAGGACAGGGGGCTCCTACGAGCAGTACTTC
TRBV7-2	TRBD1	-	TRBJ2-7	CASSVQGSRITLYEQYF	TGTGCCAGCAGCGTACAGGGGAGTCGCATCACTCTCTACGAGCAGTACTTC
TRBV28	-	-	TRBJ1-6	CASSLRGLNSPLHF	TGTGCCAGCAGTTTGAGGGGACTAAATTCACCCCTCCACTTT
TRBV7-2	-	few	TRBJ1-4	CASSTRSEKLFF	TGTGCCAGCAGCACAAGAAGTGAAAAACTGTTTTTT
TRBV2	TRBD1	-	TRBJ2-7	CASRTGGNEQYF	TGTGCCAGCAGGACAGGGGGGAACGAGCAGTACTTC
TRBV7-8	-	-	TRBJ1-3	CASRGRSGNTIYF	TGTGCCAGCAGGGGGAGATCTGGAAACACCATATATTTT
TRBV5-1	-	-	TRBJ1-1	CASSLAIRGGRNTEAFF	TGCGCCAGCAGCTTGGCCATACGGGGGGGACGGAACACTGAAGCTTTCTTT
TRBV5-1	TRBD2	-	TRBJ2-1	CASSPGTSSYNEQFF	TGCGCCAGCAGCCCCGGGACTAGCAGCTACAATGAGCAGTTCTTC
TRBV2	-	-	TRBJ2-7	CASTEGGYEQYF	TGTGCCAGCACCGAAGGCGGCTACGAGCAGTACTTC